These 8 T cell receptor beta chains were all obtained from the same sample, sequenced in a study of response to subunit inactivated influenza vaccine. TCRdb redid the calling of the RT-PCR reads with MiXCR, one entry per CDR3 protein. Of a few hundred thousand distinct CDR3 sequences listed, approximately 11% are singletons. The source was PBMCs from blood, collected roughly 45 days after vaccination. The receptors were sampled from a man in his fifties or sixties who received an inactivated influenza vaccine.

This clonotype has ten or more counts. The rearrangement joins TRBV20-1 to TRBJ2-1; 8 bases map to TRBD1. Germline trimming cut 5 bases from V and 15 bases from J; bases unmatched to any gene: 6. CDR3 size: 10 residues. CDR1 and CDR2 from the germline V gene are DFQATT and SNEGSKA (reference sequence). CDR3 sequence reads: CSAQGQGTFF. DNA of the CDR3: TGCAGTGCTCAAGGACAGGGTACGTTCTTC.

In regard to this clonotype: At one boundary the junction diverges from the germline segment, which might be a read error. The chain recombines TRBV29-1 with TRBJ2-7; possible D gene TRBD1, 6 bases. CDR3 length: 15 residues. Germline-derived CDR1 and CDR2 are SQVTM and ANQGSEA. The CDR3 reads CSVSVVWGLSYEHYF. The CDR3 region has the DNA TGCAGCGTTTCCGTTGTATGGGGGCTCAGCTACGAGCACTACTTC.

This clonotype was counted between two and nine times. The V gene is TRBV5-8, the J gene TRBJ1-6, with D perhaps TRBD1 (5 bases). The CDR3 runs to 14 residues. V was clipped by 3 bases and J by 10 bases, with 14 bases between them. Germline V gives CDR1 SGHTS, CDR2 YDEGEE. CDR3 DNA: TGTGCCAGCAGCTACCGGGACGGGATGTCACCCCTCCACTTT. Translation: CASSYRDGMSPLHF.

This clonotype was observed at least ten times. The chain uses TRBV28 and TRBJ2-7; 11 nucleotides align to TRBD2. This CDR3 contains 12 residues. Trimming removed 8 bases from V and 3 bases from J; junction bases left unmatched: 0. CDR1 and CDR2 from the germline V gene are MDHEN and SYDVKM. Here the CDR3 DNA reads TGTGCCAGCGGGACTAGCGGCTACGAGCAGTACTTC. Its translation is CASGTSGYEQYF.

The chain uses TRBV4-1 and TRBJ1-1; a possible D gene is TRBD1 (5 bases). Trimming removed 1 base from V and 0 bases from J, with 9 bases in between. The CDR3 covers 15 residues. CDR1 is MGHRA and CDR2 is YSYEKL in the germline V gene. CDR3 amino acids: CASSQAPGMNTEAFF. Written as DNA, the CDR3 is TGCGCCAGCAGCCAAGCACCAGGGATGAACACTGAAGCTTTCTTT.

The J gene is TRBJ2-7, the V gene TRBV7-9, with a weak D call TRBD2 (6 bases). The germline V gene has CDR1 SEHNR and CDR2 FQNEAQ (reference sequence). The CDR3 extends over 15 amino acids. The V end was cut by 4 bases, the J end by 2 bases, with 15 bases between. The CDR3 DNA follows: TGTGCCAGCAGCTCTTCGGGACTGATAGCCTACGAGCAGTACTTC. Residues: CASSSSGLIAYEQYF.

This clonotype was seen a handful of times. The gene calls are TRBV6-1 and TRBJ1-2; a weak D match, TRBD1 (5 bases). Germline V CDR1 and CDR2: MNHNS, SASEGT. This CDR3 has 16 amino acids. Trimming took off 6 bases at V and 6 bases at J, with 23 bases between the two ends. The CDR3 reads CASSPYVVGPLDGYTF. CDR3 sequence (DNA): TGTGCCAGCAGCCCCTATGTTGTGGGACCCTTGGATGGCTACACCTTC.

This clonotype was found many times. The chain couples TRBV7-2 to TRBJ2-5; the D gene is possibly TRBD2 (5 bases). The V gene's germline CDR1 is SGHTA and CDR2 FQGNSA. This CDR3 is built from 13 residues. V was cut by 4 bases and J by 4 bases, with 10 bases left in between. The CDR3 loop reads CASSSRGGETQYF. The CDR3 DNA reads as TGTGCCAGCAGCTCCCGGGGTGGAGAGACCCAGTACTTC.